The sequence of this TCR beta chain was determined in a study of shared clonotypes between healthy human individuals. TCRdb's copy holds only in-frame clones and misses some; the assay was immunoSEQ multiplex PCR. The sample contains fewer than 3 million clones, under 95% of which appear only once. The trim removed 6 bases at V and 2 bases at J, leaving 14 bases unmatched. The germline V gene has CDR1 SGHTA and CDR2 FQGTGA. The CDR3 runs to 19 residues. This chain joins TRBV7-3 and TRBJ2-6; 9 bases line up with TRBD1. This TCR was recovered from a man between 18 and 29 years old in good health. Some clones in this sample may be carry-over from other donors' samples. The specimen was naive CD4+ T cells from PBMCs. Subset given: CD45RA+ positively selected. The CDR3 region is CASRRAAGTGFAGANVLTF. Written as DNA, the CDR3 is TGTGCCAGCAGGAGAGCCGCCGGGACAGGGTTTGCTGGGGCCAACGTCCTGACTTTC.